These T cell receptor beta chains were read from a single sample in a study of T cell responses to AZD1222 COVID-19 vaccine. Using immunoSEQ multiplex PCR, the repertoire was profiled, and TCRdb retains in-frame clones only, with some absent. This sample has 150,000 to 180,000 clones, with 90% found just once. The sequencing here drew on peripheral blood, taken on day 0 of AZD1222 vaccination. These receptors were taken from an adult in good health. Each CDR3 is given with its conserved first and last residue. Each record gives: D gene, J gene, V gene, clone size, CDR3 DNA, CDR3 protein. A D gene is named only where the DNA matches it firmly. Some rows have no size entry. The others give once, few or many, or a class for an expanded clone.

d_call: TRBD1; j_call: TRBJ2-7; v_call: TRBV6-5; clone_size: NA; cdr3_nt: TGTGCCAGCAAACAGGGGGGCTCCTACGAGCAGTACTTC; cdr3_aa: CASKQGGSYEQYF
d_call: NA; j_call: TRBJ2-3; v_call: TRBV24-1; clone_size: NA; cdr3_nt: TGTGCCACCAGTGATTGGTCAGGGCCTACCACAGATACGCAGTATTTT; cdr3_aa: CATSDWSGPTTDTQYF
d_call: NA; j_call: TRBJ2-2; v_call: TRBV7-2; clone_size: NA; cdr3_nt: TGTGCCAGCAGCTTAGGGTCGGGACACTTCACCGGGGAGCTGTTTTTT; cdr3_aa: CASSLGSGHFTGELFF
d_call: TRBD1; j_call: TRBJ1-1; v_call: TRBV5-6; clone_size: NA; cdr3_nt: TGTGCCAGCAGTTCGGACAGGGGAGGAGGTAACACTGAAGCTTTCTTT; cdr3_aa: CASSSDRGGGNTEAFF
d_call: NA; j_call: TRBJ1-1; v_call: TRBV7-2; clone_size: NA; cdr3_nt: TGTGCCAGCGGGGTATACACTGAAGCTTTCTTT; cdr3_aa: CASGVYTEAFF
d_call: NA; j_call: TRBJ2-5; v_call: TRBV6-5; clone_size: NA; cdr3_nt: TGTGCCAGCAGACCCTGGGGGAGAGGAGAGACCCAGTACTTC; cdr3_aa: CASRPWGRGETQYF
d_call: TRBD2; j_call: TRBJ2-5; v_call: TRBV10-2; clone_size: NA; cdr3_nt: TGCGCCAGCAGTGAGTCTGGGGCTAGCGGGGGGGCCGATCGAGAGACCCAGTACTTC; cdr3_aa: CASSESGASGGADRETQYF
d_call: NA; j_call: TRBJ2-2; v_call: TRBV28; clone_size: few; cdr3_nt: TGTGCCAGCAGTCTCCCGATAGGCCGTCCCGGGGAGCTGTTTTTT; cdr3_aa: CASSLPIGRPGELFF
d_call: TRBD1; j_call: TRBJ2-2; v_call: TRBV3-1/TRBV3-2; clone_size: NA; cdr3_nt: TGTGCCAGCAGCTATGGACAGGGTGAAACCGGGGAGCTGTTTTTT; cdr3_aa: CASSYGQGETGELFF
d_call: TRBD1; j_call: TRBJ2-7; v_call: TRBV19; clone_size: NA; cdr3_nt: TGTGCCAGTAGTTCCGGGACAGGGGGCGAGCAGTACTTC; cdr3_aa: CASSSGTGGEQYF
d_call: NA; j_call: TRBJ2-7; v_call: TRBV29-1; clone_size: NA; cdr3_nt: TGCAGCGTTGGGAGGGCCCACGAGCAGTACTTC; cdr3_aa: CSVGRAHEQYF
d_call: NA; j_call: TRBJ1-5; v_call: TRBV19; clone_size: once; cdr3_nt: TGTGCCAGTAGTATGGGCTTGGCAGGGAATAGTAATCAGCCCCAGCATTTT; cdr3_aa: CASSMGLAGNSNQPQHF
d_call: NA; j_call: TRBJ2-3; v_call: TRBV12-3/TRBV12-4; clone_size: NA; cdr3_nt: TGTGCCAGCGCGTTTGTCGATACGCAGTATTTT; cdr3_aa: CASAFVDTQYF
d_call: NA; j_call: TRBJ1-4; v_call: TRBV29-1; clone_size: NA; cdr3_nt: TGCAGCGTGAGGCCCCCTGGGGGAGATGAAAAACTGTTTTTT; cdr3_aa: CSVRPPGGDEKLFF
d_call: NA; j_call: TRBJ2-2; v_call: TRBV7-9; clone_size: NA; cdr3_nt: TGTGCCAGCAGCTTCGACAGCTTAAACACCGGGGAGCTGTTTTTT; cdr3_aa: CASSFDSLNTGELFF
d_call: TRBD1; j_call: TRBJ2-2; v_call: TRBV6-1; clone_size: NA; cdr3_nt: TGTGCCAGCAGTGAGGGACAGGGCTCGAACACCGGGGAGCTGTTTTTT; cdr3_aa: CASSEGQGSNTGELFF
d_call: TRBD2; j_call: TRBJ2-1; v_call: TRBV19; clone_size: NA; cdr3_nt: TGTGCCAGTAGTATAGGGATTACTAGCGGGAGATGGAGTGAGCAGTTCTTC; cdr3_aa: CASSIGITSGRWSEQFF
d_call: NA; j_call: TRBJ2-2; v_call: TRBV11-3; clone_size: NA; cdr3_nt: TGTGCCAGCAGCCCCAGGGCCCAGAACACCGGGGAGCTGTTTTTT; cdr3_aa: CASSPRAQNTGELFF
d_call: TRBD1; j_call: TRBJ2-1; v_call: TRBV7-3; clone_size: NA; cdr3_nt: TGTGCCAGCAGCCCAGGCCGGGCAGGGGGCTCCTACAATGAGCAGTTCTTC; cdr3_aa: CASSPGRAGGSYNEQFF
d_call: NA; j_call: TRBJ1-4; v_call: TRBV2; clone_size: once; cdr3_nt: TGTGCCAGCACTCCGGAGTCGGGGGGTGAAAAACTGTTTTTT; cdr3_aa: CASTPESGGEKLFF
d_call: NA; j_call: TRBJ2-5; v_call: TRBV20-1; clone_size: NA; cdr3_nt: TGCAGTGCTGGTGGGGGCTGGCGTGGGCAAGAGACCCAGTACTTC; cdr3_aa: CSAGGGWRGQETQYF
d_call: NA; j_call: TRBJ1-1; v_call: TRBV7-9; clone_size: NA; cdr3_nt: TGTGCCAGCAGCTTTACAGAGGACACTGAAGCTTTCTTT; cdr3_aa: CASSFTEDTEAFF
d_call: NA; j_call: TRBJ2-3; v_call: TRBV24-1; clone_size: NA; cdr3_nt: TGTGCCACCAGTGATTTAATGGCGCAGTATTTT; cdr3_aa: CATSDLMAQYF
d_call: NA; j_call: TRBJ2-3; v_call: TRBV5-1; clone_size: NA; cdr3_nt: TGCGCCAGCAGCTTGGGTGGTGTGCCTGGCACAGATACACAGTATTTT; cdr3_aa: CASSLGGVPGTDTQYF
d_call: TRBD1; j_call: TRBJ1-5; v_call: TRBV7-3; clone_size: NA; cdr3_nt: TGTGCCAGCAGCTCAACGGGACAGGCGAAGGGCAATCAGCCCCAGCATTTT; cdr3_aa: CASSSTGQAKGNQPQHF